The rows below give T cell receptor beta chains drawn from one sample of a study of cytomegalovirus exposure and HLA in healthy donors. Profiled with immunoSEQ multiplex PCR; TCRdb holds only in-frame clones, not every one. The profile shows under 200,000 clones, roughly 84% of them singletons. Sequenced input: PBMCs. The receptors come from a boy aged 10-17 years in good health and CMV-seronegative. CDR3s include the opening cysteine and the closing phenylalanine or tryptophan. A D gene is named only where the DNA matches it firmly. A clone size is listed for some rows: how often the clone was seen (once, few, many), or a class if it is expanded.

V	D	size	J	DNA	CDR3
TRBV7-3	NA	NA	TRBJ1-1	TGTGCCAGCAGCTTAACTCAGGGGAACACTGAAGCTTTCTTT	CASSLTQGNTEAFF
TRBV5-4	NA	NA	TRBJ2-1	TGTGCCAGCAGCCCAAAAGCAACCTCCTACAATGAGCAGTTCTTC	CASSPKATSYNEQFF
TRBV2	NA	NA	TRBJ2-1	TGTGCAGCCGTAAGTTACAATGAGCAGTTCTTC	CAAVSYNEQFF
TRBV19	NA	NA	TRBJ2-7	TGTGCCAGTAGTACCACTCCCGCCTACGAGCAGTACTTC	CASSTTPAYEQYF
TRBV25-1	NA	NA	TRBJ1-4	TGTGCCAGCAGTGAATGGGGGGGTAGGGTAGAAAAACTGTTTTTT	CASSEWGGRVEKLFF
TRBV6-6	NA	once	TRBJ2-1	TGTGCCAGCAGTTACCCGGGTTACGGGGAGCAGTTCTTC	CASSYPGYGEQFF
TRBV5-5	NA	NA	TRBJ2-7	TGTGCCAGCAGCCCGGCGCGTCAGGGGAGGGCCCCTAACGAGCAGTACTTC	CASSPARQGRAPNEQYF
TRBV5-8	TRBD2	NA	TRBJ2-3	TGTGCCAGCGCAGGGCGGGAGGGATTGGATACGCAGTATTTT	CASAGREGLDTQYF
TRBV18	TRBD1	once	TRBJ2-7	TGTGCCAGCTCACAGCGAGCCGGGACAGCCTCCTACGAGCAGTACTTC	CASSQRAGTASYEQYF
TRBV7-2	TRBD2	NA	TRBJ2-7	TGTGCCAGCAGCCCGCCGGGGGGGGCTAGCGGTGGCGAGCAGTACTTC	CASSPPGGASGGEQYF
TRBV9	TRBD1	NA	TRBJ1-2	TGTGCCAGCACCAGTTCTAACAGGGGAAACTATGGCTACACCTTC	CASTSSNRGNYGYTF
TRBV19	TRBD1	NA	TRBJ1-6	TGTGCCAGTGCAGGGGGCTCCTATAATTCACCCCTCCACTTT	CASAGGSYNSPLHF
TRBV19	TRBD1	NA	TRBJ1-1	TGTGCCAGTAGTATGGGCGGGACAGGCATGAACACTGAAGCTTTCTTT	CASSMGGTGMNTEAFF
TRBV4-3	TRBD2	NA	TRBJ2-5	TGCGCCAGCAGCCAAGATTTTGCGGGGGGTCAAGAGACCCAGTACTTC	CASSQDFAGGQETQYF
TRBV6-6	NA	NA	TRBJ1-1	TGTGCCAGCAGTTACTCAAGGGGGAACACTGAAGCTTTCTTT	CASSYSRGNTEAFF
TRBV7-2	NA	NA	TRBJ1-5	TGTGCCAGCAGCCTCTTAAGCAATCAGCCCCAGCATTTT	CASSLLSNQPQHF
TRBV5-1	NA	NA	TRBJ2-7	TGCGCCAGCAGCCAGTCGTACGAGCAGTACTTC	CASSQSYEQYF
TRBV7-2	TRBD1	NA	TRBJ2-5	TGTGCCAGCAGCCTGACAGGGGGCGGAGAGACCCAGTACTTC	CASSLTGGGETQYF
TRBV7-9	NA	once	TRBJ1-1	TGTGCCAGCAGCTTAAACACCTTGAACACTGAAGCTTTCTTT	CASSLNTLNTEAFF
TRBV15	NA	NA	TRBJ1-4	TGTGCCACCAGCAGAGAGGGTTCGGGGAAGGGTGAAAAACTGTTTTTT	CATSREGSGKGEKLFF
TRBV11-2	NA	NA	TRBJ1-2	TGTGCCAGCAGCTTAGATAGGGGCCTCTATGGCTACACCTTC	CASSLDRGLYGYTF
TRBV5-6	TRBD1	NA	TRBJ1-5	TGTGCCAGCAGCACAGGACAGGGACGCAATCAGCCCCAGCATTTT	CASSTGQGRNQPQHF
TRBV7-3	NA	NA	TRBJ2-6	TGTGCCAGCAGCCTCGACAGCTCTGGGGCCAACGTCCTGACTTTC	CASSLDSSGANVLTF
TRBV6-1	NA	NA	TRBJ1-5	TGTGCCAGCAGTGAACCAAATCAGCCCCAGCATTTT	CASSEPNQPQHF
TRBV5-3	TRBD1	NA	TRBJ1-2	TGTGCCAGAAGCCTGACCGGGACAGGACCTACTAACTATGGCTACACCTTC	CARSLTGTGPTNYGYTF
TRBV7-7	TRBD2	NA	TRBJ2-7	TGTGCTAGCAGCTTCGCGCAGCGGGGAGAATTCGGGCAGTACTTC	CASSFAQRGEFGQYF
TRBV5-4	TRBD2	NA	TRBJ2-2	TGTGCCAGCAGCCCCCTTTTGGGGGGGGGCACCGGGGAGCTGTTTTTT	CASSPLLGGGTGELFF
TRBV5-1	TRBD1	NA	TRBJ1-2	TGCGCCAGCAGCTTAGTGACAGGGGACGGTGGTTTCTTC	CASSLVTGDGGFF
TRBV6-1	TRBD1	NA	TRBJ2-2	TGTGCCAGCAGGGGGACAGGGATTAACACCGGGGAGCTGTTTTTT	CASRGTGINTGELFF
TRBV6-1	TRBD2	NA	TRBJ2-1	TGTGCCAGCAGTGAAGCCCCCCGAGGTCGGACTAGCGGGGCTTACAATGAGCAGTTCTTC	CASSEAPRGRTSGAYNEQFF
TRBV27	TRBD1	NA	TRBJ2-7	TGTGCCAGCAGTGCCGGGACAGGACTACCCTACGAGCAGTACTTC	CASSAGTGLPYEQYF
TRBV5-8	TRBD1	NA	TRBJ2-5	TGTGCCAGCAGCCCCGGCCAACAGGGGATTAACCAAGAGACCCAGTACTTC	CASSPGQQGINQETQYF
TRBV5-6	NA	NA	TRBJ1-1	TGTGCCAGCAGCTTGGGTAGGGGTATGTCCATGAACACTGAAGCTTTCTTT	CASSLGRGMSMNTEAFF
TRBV5-1	TRBD1	NA	TRBJ2-2	TGCGCCAGCAGTAACGGACAGGGGATCACCGGGGAGCTGTTTTTT	CASSNGQGITGELFF
TRBV5-1	NA	NA	TRBJ2-1	TGCGCCAGCAGCTTTTGGGGTACCCCTAAACAGGCCAGCTCCTACAATGAGCAGTTCTTC	CASSFWGTPKQASSYNEQFF
TRBV19	NA	NA	TRBJ1-5	TGTGCCAGTAGTATCACAGTTAATCAGCCCCAGCATTTT	CASSITVNQPQHF
TRBV20-1	NA	NA	TRBJ2-1	TGCAGTGCCATGGGCAAGGTAGAGCAGTTCTTC	CSAMGKVEQFF
TRBV5-4	NA	NA	TRBJ1-2	TGTGCCAGCAGCTTGGGTCAGGTGAACAACTATGGCTACACCTTC	CASSLGQVNNYGYTF
TRBV20-1	TRBD1	NA	TRBJ1-1	TGCAGTGCTAGAGGGGGACAGCCAGCTTTCTTT	CSARGGQPAFF
TRBV2	NA	few	TRBJ2-7	TGTGCCAGCAAGGACAGAGGAACCTACGAGCAGTACTTC	CASKDRGTYEQYF
TRBV7-9	NA	NA	TRBJ2-1	TGTGCCAGCAGCTTAGCGCGGGTATCTGTGCATACGCAGTTCTTC	CASSLARVSVHTQFF
TRBV19	TRBD1	NA	TRBJ1-2	TGTGCCAGTAACCCCTCGGACAGGTTTTACGGCTACACCTTC	CASNPSDRFYGYTF
TRBV7-3	NA	NA	TRBJ2-1	TGTGCCAGCAGCTTAAATAGCGTTCTCAATGAGCAGTTCTTC	CASSLNSVLNEQFF
TRBV27	NA	NA	TRBJ2-1	TGTGCCAGCAGTGTCTCGGGACTGTACAATGAGCAGTTCTTC	CASSVSGLYNEQFF
TRBV15	TRBD1	NA	TRBJ1-5	TGTGCCACCAGCAACAGGGGTGGTAATCAGCCCCAGCATTTT	CATSNRGGNQPQHF
TRBV4-3	NA	NA	TRBJ2-1	TGCGCCAGCAGCCCCCCGGCGGGTGGACCAGGAGAGGAGCAGTTCTTC	CASSPPAGGPGEEQFF
TRBV29-1	NA	NA	TRBJ1-1	TGCAGCGCCGCCGGAAGGCAGGCGAACACTGAAGCTTTCTTT	CSAAGRQANTEAFF
TRBV9	NA	NA	TRBJ1-2	TGTGCCAGCAGCGGCAGAGGCTACACCTTC	CASSGRGYTF
TRBV5-6	TRBD1	NA	TRBJ2-6	TGTGCCAGCAGCTTACTGACAGGGGCCCCTGGGGCCAACGTCCTGACTTTC	CASSLLTGAPGANVLTF
TRBV2	NA	NA	TRBJ1-1	TGTGCCAGCAGGACAAAAGGGAGGGAAGCTTTCTTT	CASRTKGREAFF
TRBV9	NA	NA	TRBJ1-3	TGTGCCAGCAGCGTAGTAGGTCAGGCTGGAAACACCATATATTTT	CASSVVGQAGNTIYF
TRBV6-1	NA	NA	TRBJ1-2	TGTGCCAGCGGGGGAGGTGGAAAGAACTATGGCTACACCTTC	CASGGGGKNYGYTF
TRBV6-1	TRBD1	few	TRBJ1-1	TGTGCCAGCAGACTGAGGGGGCAAGTGAACACTGAAGCTTTCTTT	CASRLRGQVNTEAFF
TRBV4-1	NA	once	TRBJ1-4	TGCGCCAGCAGCCAATGGTTCGGACAGATCGAAAAACTGTTTTTT	CASSQWFGQIEKLFF
TRBV13	NA	NA	TRBJ2-7	TGTGCCAGCAGCCCAAGCGGAGGGCCCTACGAGCAGTACTTC	CASSPSGGPYEQYF
TRBV30	NA	NA	TRBJ2-7	TGTGCCTGGAGTCCCGACAGAACCTACGAGCAGTACTTC	CAWSPDRTYEQYF
TRBV13	TRBD1	NA	TRBJ2-7	TGTGCCAGCAGTTCACAGGGGATCCCGACCTACGAGCAGTACTTC	CASSSQGIPTYEQYF
TRBV9	NA	NA	TRBJ1-2	TGTGCCAGCAGCGTAGGAATCTCGGGGGGACTGATTTATGGCTACACCTTC	CASSVGISGGLIYGYTF
TRBV7-2	TRBD1	NA	TRBJ1-3	TGTGCCAGCAGTATTCAGGGGGGTGGAAACACCATATATTTT	CASSIQGGGNTIYF
TRBV2	TRBD1	NA	TRBJ1-3	TGTGCCAGCAGTCCCGGGACAGGGGGAATCAGCTCTGGAAACACCATATATTTT	CASSPGTGGISSGNTIYF